This TCR beta chain was sequenced in a study of control samples from healthy donors and cancer patients. Unmatched junction bases numbered 5, after V lost 5 bases and J lost 1 base. The CDR3 has 15 residues. Germline V CDR1 and CDR2: LNHDA, SQIVND (reference sequence). The data were produced by immunoSEQ multiplex PCR, yet TCRdb's version contains in-frame clones alone and is incomplete. The data contain 110,000 or so clones, approximately 90% of them singletons. The sample consisted of blood. The chain joins TRBV19 to TRBJ2-1, with TRBD1 matching 7 bases. The receptor was isolated from a human donor in good health. The donor label of this sample is uncertain. This CDR3 is CASSRQGVSYNEQFF. The CDR3 DNA reads TGTGCCAGTAGTCGACAGGGTGTGTCCTACAATGAGCAGTTCTTC.